The 14 T cell receptor beta chains in this list originate from one sample, sequenced in a study of blood T cell repertoires in COVID-19. TCRdb's table, derived via immunoSEQ multiplex PCR, lists solely in-frame clones and lacks some. The sample records 300,000 to 400,000 clones, about 88% being singletons. Sequencing was performed on PBMCs or T cells enriched from blood (not recorded which). The receptors derive from a woman in her 30s who had recovered from COVID-19.

In its sample, this clone was seen a few times. CDR3 loop: CASRTGGGRENIQYF. CDR3 DNA: TGTGCCAGCCGTACAGGGGGCGGTCGCGAAAACATTCAGTACTTC. The chain couples TRBV2 to TRBJ2-4; 9 nucleotides line up with TRBD1. The trim removed 8 bases at V and 5 bases at J, leaving 10 bases unmatched. This CDR3 is built from 15 residues. Per germline, CDR1 SNHLY and CDR2 FYNNEI.

The J gene is TRBJ1-1, the V gene TRBV11-2, with 9 positions matching TRBD1. Trimming cost V 0 bases and J 3 bases; bases outside gene matches: 2. The length of the CDR3 is 15 residues. Germline CDR1 reads SGHAT; CDR2 reads FQNNGV. DNA of the CDR3: TGTGCCAGCAGCTTAGAGACAGGGGGGTACACTGAAGCTTTCTTT. Residues: CASSLETGGYTEAFF. Variable domain in full (rest from reference TRBV11-2 and TRBJ1-1): EAGVAQSPRYKIIEKRQSVAFWCNPISGHATLYWYQQILGQGPKLLIQFQNNGVVDDSQLPKDRFSAERLKGVDSTLKIQPAKLEDSAVYLCASSLETGGYTEAFFGQGTRLTVV.

J is TRBJ2-2 and V is TRBV9, with 8 bases matching TRBD1. CDR1 SGDLS and CDR2 YYNGEE come from the germline V gene. This CDR3 contains 16 residues. V lost 4 bases and J lost 6; bases outside the gene matches: 11. CDR3 region: CASSSGQGVLSGELFF. As DNA, the CDR3 is TGTGCCAGCAGCTCAGGACAGGGTGTTTTGTCCGGGGAGCTGTTTTTT.

This sequence joins TRBV11-2 and TRBJ2-1, with TRBD2 matching 7 bases. Unmatched junction bases numbered 4, after V lost 5 bases and J lost 6 bases. The CDR3 has 13 residues. Germline CDR1 is SGHAT and CDR2 is FQNNGV. CDR3 coding DNA: TGTGCCAGCAGCCCCGGACTAGTCAATGAGCAGTTCTTC. It codes for CASSPGLVNEQFF.

The chain recombines TRBV6-5 with TRBJ1-5; TRBD1 aligns across 8 bases. Germline CDR1 MNHEY, CDR2 SVGAGI. This CDR3 spans 15 amino acids. The V segment lost 7 bases and the J segment 2 bases; nucleotides outside the gene matches: 7. CDR3 DNA sequence: TGTGCCAGCATCCTAGGACAGGGAGGCAATCAGCCCCAGCATTTT. Protein sequence: CASILGQGGNQPQHF.

The chain has TRBV19 and TRBJ2-7; TRBD1 matches 7 bases. With 8 bases clipped from V and 2 bases from J, the junction kept 6 bases outside the gene matches. The germline gives CDR1 LNHDA, CDR2 SQIVND (reference sequence). CDR3 length: 13 residues. DNA of the CDR3: TGTGCCAGTCTTGACAGGGTGACCTACGAGCAGTACTTC. Translating it yields CASLDRVTYEQYF.

The rearrangement joins TRBV28 to TRBJ1-5, with a possible D match to TRBD1 (6 bases). Germline assignment: CDR1 MDHEN and CDR2 SYDVKM. V dropped 0 bases and J dropped 7 bases, with 13 bases sitting between them. This CDR3 has 15 amino acids. The CDR3, as DNA: TGTGCCAGCAGTTTATGGAGCAGGGGAGGGCAGCCCCAGCATTTT. The encoded protein is CASSLWSRGGQPQHF. The whole variable domain, filled in from reference TRBV28 and TRBJ1-5, reads DVKVTQSSRYLVKRTGEKVFLECVQDMDHENMFWYRQDPGLGLRLIYFSYDVKMKEKGDIPEGYSVSREKKERFSLILESASTNQTSMYLCASSLWSRGGQPQHFGDGTRLSIL.

This clone was recorded once. The chain carries TRBV6-5 and TRBJ1-1; TRBD1 aligns across 8 bases. The CDR3 runs 13 residues. Germline V gene lookup returns CDR1 MNHEY and CDR2 SVGAGI. V dropped 6 bases and J dropped 4; count of bases not matched to a gene: 4. The CDR3 region has the DNA TGTGCCAGCAGGGACAGGGCGGCCACTGAAGCTTTCTTT. Amino acids: CASRDRAATEAFF.

This clone was observed a few times. V gene TRBV27 combines with J gene TRBJ2-2; D might be TRBD2 (5 bases). Germline loops: CDR1 MNHEY, CDR2 SMNVEV (reference sequence). This CDR3 has 13 residues. The V and J ends lost 5 bases and 3 bases respectively, with 7 bases between them. The CDR3 here is CASSPSHTGELFF. The CDR3 region has the DNA TGTGCCAGCAGTCCTAGCCACACCGGGGAGCTGTTTTTT.

The chain is built from TRBV12-5 and TRBJ1-5; 9 bases agree with TRBD1. This CDR3 spans 15 amino acids. The ends lost 1 base at V and 5 bases at J; junction bases unmatched: 3. CDR1 and CDR2 from the germline V gene are LGHNT and FRNRAP. CDR3 DNA sequence: TGTGCTAGTGGTTTGGAGACAGGGGGGCATCAGCCCCAGCATTTT. It yields the protein CASGLETGGHQPQHF.

This clone was seen more than once but under ten times. The CDR3 protein is CASSLNGQGVYEQYF. The CDR3 nucleotides are TGTGCCAGCAGCTTAAATGGACAGGGGGTCTACGAGCAGTACTTC. V gene TRBV11-2 combines with J gene TRBJ2-7; 10 bases map to TRBD1. The CDR3 covers 15 residues. Trimming removed 2 bases from V and 3 bases from J; junction bases left unmatched: 4. Germline V lookup: CDR1 SGHAT, CDR2 FQNNGV.

V and J are TRBV6-5 and TRBJ1-1; 10 bases map to TRBD1. The CDR3 totals 13 residues. The germline V gene encodes CDR1 MNHEY and CDR2 SVGAGI. V lost 10 bases, J lost 5 bases, and 7 bases stayed unmatched. The CDR3 region has the DNA TGTGCCACCGGGGGACAGGGGAGGACTGAAGCTTTCTTT. It specifies CATGGQGRTEAFF.

The chain carries TRBV4-2 and TRBJ2-7; D is ambiguous. Trimming cost V 6 bases and J 0 bases, with 12 bases left between them. CDR1 and CDR2 from the germline V gene are LGHNA and YNFKEQ. This CDR3 contains 14 residues. CDR3 protein: CASRRGADSYEQYF. Written as DNA, the CDR3 is TGTGCCAGCAGACGCGGCGCAGACTCCTACGAGCAGTACTTC.

The chain combines TRBV19 with TRBJ2-7, with 9 bases that match TRBD1. The CDR3 has 15 amino acids. Germline V gives CDR1 LNHDA, CDR2 SQIVND (reference sequence). V lost 7 bases to trimming and J lost 1 base; unmatched junction nucleotides: 8. DNA for the CDR3: TGTGCCAGTACCCCAGGGACAGGGAGTTCCTACGAGCAGTACTTC. Translated, it gives CASTPGTGSSYEQYF.